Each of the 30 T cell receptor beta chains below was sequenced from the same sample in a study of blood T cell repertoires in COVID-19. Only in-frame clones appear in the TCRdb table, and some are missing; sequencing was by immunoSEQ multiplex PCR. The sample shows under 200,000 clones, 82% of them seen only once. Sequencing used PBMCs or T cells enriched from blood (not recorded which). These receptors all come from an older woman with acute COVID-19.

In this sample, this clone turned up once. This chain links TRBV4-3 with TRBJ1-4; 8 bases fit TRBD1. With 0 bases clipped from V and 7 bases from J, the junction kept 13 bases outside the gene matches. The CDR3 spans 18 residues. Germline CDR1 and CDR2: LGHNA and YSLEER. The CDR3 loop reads CASSQDLGVRTGSEKLFF. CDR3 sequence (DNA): TGCGCCAGCAGCCAAGATCTCGGAGTGCGGACAGGGAGTGAAAAACTGTTTTTT.

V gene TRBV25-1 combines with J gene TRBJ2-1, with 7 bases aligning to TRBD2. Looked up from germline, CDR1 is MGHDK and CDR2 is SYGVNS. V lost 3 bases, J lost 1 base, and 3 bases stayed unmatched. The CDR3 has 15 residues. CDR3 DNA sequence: TGTGCCAGCAGTGAGGGACTACCTTCCTACAATGAGCAGTTCTTC. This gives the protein CASSEGLPSYNEQFF.

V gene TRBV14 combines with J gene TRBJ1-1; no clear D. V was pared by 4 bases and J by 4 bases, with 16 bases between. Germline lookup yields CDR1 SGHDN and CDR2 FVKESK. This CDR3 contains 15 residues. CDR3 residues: CASSLMPGYGTEAFF. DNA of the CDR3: TGTGCCAGCAGCCTCATGCCGGGATATGGCACTGAAGCTTTCTTT.

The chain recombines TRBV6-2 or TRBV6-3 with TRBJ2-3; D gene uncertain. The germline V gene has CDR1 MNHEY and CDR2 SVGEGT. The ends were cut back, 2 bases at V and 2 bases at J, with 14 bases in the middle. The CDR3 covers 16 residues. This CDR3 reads CASSYPLGSLTDTQYF. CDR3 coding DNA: TGTGCCAGCAGTTACCCCCTGGGCTCGCTCACAGATACGCAGTATTTT.

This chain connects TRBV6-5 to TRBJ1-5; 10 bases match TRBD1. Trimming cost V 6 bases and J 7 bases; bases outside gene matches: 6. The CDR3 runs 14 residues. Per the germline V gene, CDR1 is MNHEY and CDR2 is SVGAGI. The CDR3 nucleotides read TGTGCCAGCAGCCTGACAGGGGGCAGCCAGCCCCAGCATTTT. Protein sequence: CASSLTGGSQPQHF.

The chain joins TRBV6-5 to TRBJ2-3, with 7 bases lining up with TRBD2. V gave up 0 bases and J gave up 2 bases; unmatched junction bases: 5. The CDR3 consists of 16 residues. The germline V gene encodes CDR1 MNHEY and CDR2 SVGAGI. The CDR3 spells CASSYSRGTTTDTQYF. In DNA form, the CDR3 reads TGTGCCAGCAGTTACTCGCGAGGGACTACCACAGATACGCAGTATTTT.

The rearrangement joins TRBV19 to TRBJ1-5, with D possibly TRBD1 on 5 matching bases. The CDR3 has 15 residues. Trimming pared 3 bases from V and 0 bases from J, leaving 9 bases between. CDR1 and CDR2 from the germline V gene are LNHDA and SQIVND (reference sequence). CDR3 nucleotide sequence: TGTGCCAGTAGTATCGGGGGGATTAGCAATCAGCCCCAGCATTTT. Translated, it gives CASSIGGISNQPQHF. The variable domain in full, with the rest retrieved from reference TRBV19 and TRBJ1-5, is DGGITQSPKYLFRKEGQNVTLSCEQNLNHDAMYWYRQDPGQGLRLIYYSQIVNDFQKGDIAEGYSVSREKKESFPLTVTSAQKNPTAFYLCASSIGGISNQPQHFGDGTRLSIL.

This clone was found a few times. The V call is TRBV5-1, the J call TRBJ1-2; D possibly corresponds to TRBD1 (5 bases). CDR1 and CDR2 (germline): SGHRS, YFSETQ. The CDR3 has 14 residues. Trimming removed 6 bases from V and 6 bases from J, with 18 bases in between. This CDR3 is CASKLETVSDGYTF. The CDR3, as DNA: TGCGCCAGCAAACTTGAGACAGTATCCGATGGCTACACCTTC. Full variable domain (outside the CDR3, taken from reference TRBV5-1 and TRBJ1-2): KAGVTQTPRYLIKTRGQQVTLSCSPISGHRSVSWYQQTPGQGLQFLFEYFSETQRNKGNFPGRFSGRQFSNSRSEMNVSTLELGDSALYLCASKLETVSDGYTFGSGTRLTVV.

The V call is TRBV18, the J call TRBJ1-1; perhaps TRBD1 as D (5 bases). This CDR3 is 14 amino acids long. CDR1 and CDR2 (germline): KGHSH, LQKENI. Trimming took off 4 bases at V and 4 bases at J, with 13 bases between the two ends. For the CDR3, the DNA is TGTGCCAGCTCACGCGGGGGGGAGGTCACTGAAGCTTTCTTT. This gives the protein CASSRGGEVTEAFF.

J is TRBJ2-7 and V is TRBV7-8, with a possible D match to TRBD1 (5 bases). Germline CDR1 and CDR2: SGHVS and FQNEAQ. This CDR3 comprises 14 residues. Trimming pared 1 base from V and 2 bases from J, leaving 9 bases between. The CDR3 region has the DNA TGTGCCAGCAGCTTAGAGCAGGGCCCCTACGAGCAGTACTTC. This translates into CASSLEQGPYEQYF.

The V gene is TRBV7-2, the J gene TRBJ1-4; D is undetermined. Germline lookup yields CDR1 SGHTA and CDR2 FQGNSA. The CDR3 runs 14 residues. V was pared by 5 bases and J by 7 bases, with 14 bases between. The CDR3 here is CASSRSSPFEKLFF. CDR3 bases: TGTGCCAGCAGCCGGAGTTCCCCTTTTGAAAAACTGTTTTTT.

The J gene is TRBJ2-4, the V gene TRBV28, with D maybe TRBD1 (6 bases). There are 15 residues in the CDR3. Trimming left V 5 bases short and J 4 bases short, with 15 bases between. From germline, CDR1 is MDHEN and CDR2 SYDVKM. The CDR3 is CASSNPAGQKNIQYF. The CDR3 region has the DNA TGTGCCAGCAGTAATCCAGCAGGACAGAAAAACATTCAGTACTTC.

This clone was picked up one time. DNA of the CDR3: TGTGCCAGCTCACGGGACAGGGGGCCCACTGAAGCTTTCTTT. Amino acid sequence: CASSRDRGPTEAFF. The rearrangement uses TRBV18 and TRBJ1-1, with TRBD1 identical over 12 bases. The ends lost 4 bases at V and 4 bases at J; junction bases unmatched: 1. Germline CDR1 KGHSH, CDR2 LQKENI. This CDR3 has 14 residues.

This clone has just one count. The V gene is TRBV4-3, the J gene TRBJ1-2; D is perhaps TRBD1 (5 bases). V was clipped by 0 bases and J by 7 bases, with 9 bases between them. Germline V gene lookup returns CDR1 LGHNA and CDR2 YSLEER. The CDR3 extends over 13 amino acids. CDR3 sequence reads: CASSQEIGAGYTF. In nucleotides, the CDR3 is TGCGCCAGCAGCCAAGAGATTGGGGCTGGCTACACCTTC.

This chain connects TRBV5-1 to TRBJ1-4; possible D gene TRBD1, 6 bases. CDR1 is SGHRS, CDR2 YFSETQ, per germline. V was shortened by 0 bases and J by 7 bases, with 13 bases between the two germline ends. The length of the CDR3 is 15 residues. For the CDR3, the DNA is TGCGCCAGCAGCTTGGGATACAGGGTCCCTGAAAAACTGTTTTTT. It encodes CASSLGYRVPEKLFF.

CDR3 residues: CASSRRGTQYF. In nucleotides, the CDR3 is TGTGCCAGCAGCCGACGGGGGACCCAGTACTTC. The chain is built from TRBV3-1 (or the pseudogene TRBV3-2) and TRBJ2-5; possible D gene TRBD2, 5 bases. V was shortened by 4 bases and J by 7 bases, with 7 bases between the two germline ends. Germline V gives CDR1 LGHDT, CDR2 YNNKEL (reference sequence). The CDR3 contains 11 residues.

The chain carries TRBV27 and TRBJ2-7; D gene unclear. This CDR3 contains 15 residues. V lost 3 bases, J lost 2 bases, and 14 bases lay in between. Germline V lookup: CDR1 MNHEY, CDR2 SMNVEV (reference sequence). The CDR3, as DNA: TGTGCCAGCAGTTTTTCCGGGTCTCAGCCCTACGAGCAGTACTTC. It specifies CASSFSGSQPYEQYF.

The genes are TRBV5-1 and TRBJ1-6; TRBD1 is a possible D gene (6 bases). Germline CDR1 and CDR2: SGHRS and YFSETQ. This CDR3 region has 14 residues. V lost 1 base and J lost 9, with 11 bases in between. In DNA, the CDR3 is TGCGCCAGCAGCTTGACCCCAGGGGCTTCACCCCTCCACTTT. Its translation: CASSLTPGASPLHF.

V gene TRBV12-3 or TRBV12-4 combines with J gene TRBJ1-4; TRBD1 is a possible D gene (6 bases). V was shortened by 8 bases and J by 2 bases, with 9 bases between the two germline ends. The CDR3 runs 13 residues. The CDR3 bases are TGTGCCAGCCGCGGGGGCACTAATGAAAAACTGTTTTTT. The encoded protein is CASRGGTNEKLFF.

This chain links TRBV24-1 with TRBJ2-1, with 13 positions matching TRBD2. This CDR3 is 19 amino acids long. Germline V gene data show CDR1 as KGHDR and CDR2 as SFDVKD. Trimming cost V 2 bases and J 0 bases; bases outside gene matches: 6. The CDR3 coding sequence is TGTGCCACCAGTGATTGGGGGACTAGCGGGGCAAGCTCCTACAATGAGCAGTTCTTC. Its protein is CATSDWGTSGASSYNEQFF.

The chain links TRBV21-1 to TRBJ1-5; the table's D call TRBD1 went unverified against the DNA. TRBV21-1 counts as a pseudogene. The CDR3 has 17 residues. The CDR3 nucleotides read TGTGCCAGCACTCCCAACAACAGGGCTTGGGGCAATCAGCCCCAGCATTTT. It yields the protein CASTPNNRAWGNQPQHF.

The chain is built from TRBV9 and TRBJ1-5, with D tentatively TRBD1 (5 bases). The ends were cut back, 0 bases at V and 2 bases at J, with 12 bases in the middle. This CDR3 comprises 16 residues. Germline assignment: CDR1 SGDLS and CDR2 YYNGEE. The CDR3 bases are TGTGCCAGCAGCGTAGGATCAGGGCGCGGCAATCAGCCCCAGCATTTT. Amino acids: CASSVGSGRGNQPQHF.

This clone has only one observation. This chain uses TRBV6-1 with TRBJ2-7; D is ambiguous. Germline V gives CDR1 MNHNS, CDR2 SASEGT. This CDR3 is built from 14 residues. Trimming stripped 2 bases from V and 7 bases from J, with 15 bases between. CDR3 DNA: TGTGCCAGCAGTGAACAAGTTCCACTACGGGAGCAGTACGTC. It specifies CASSEQVPLREQYV.

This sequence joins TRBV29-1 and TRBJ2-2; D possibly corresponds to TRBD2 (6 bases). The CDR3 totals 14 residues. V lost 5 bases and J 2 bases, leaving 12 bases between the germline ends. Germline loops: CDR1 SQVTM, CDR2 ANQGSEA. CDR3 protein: CSVTRERNTGELFF. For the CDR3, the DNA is TGCAGCGTTACTCGGGAGCGAAACACCGGGGAGCTGTTTTTT.

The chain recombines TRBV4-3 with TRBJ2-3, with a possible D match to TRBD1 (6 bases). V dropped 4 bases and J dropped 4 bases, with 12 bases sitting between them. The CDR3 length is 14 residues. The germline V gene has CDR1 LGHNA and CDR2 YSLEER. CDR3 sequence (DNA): TGCGCCAGCAGCCGGACCAGGGGCCCAGATACGCAGTATTTT. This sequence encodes CASSRTRGPDTQYF.

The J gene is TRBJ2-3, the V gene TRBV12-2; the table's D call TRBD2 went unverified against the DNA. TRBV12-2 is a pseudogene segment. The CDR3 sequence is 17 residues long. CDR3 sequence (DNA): TGTGCAAGTCGCTTACCGTACGGGACTGAGGTCACAGATACGCAGTATTTT. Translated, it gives CASRLPYGTEVTDTQYF.

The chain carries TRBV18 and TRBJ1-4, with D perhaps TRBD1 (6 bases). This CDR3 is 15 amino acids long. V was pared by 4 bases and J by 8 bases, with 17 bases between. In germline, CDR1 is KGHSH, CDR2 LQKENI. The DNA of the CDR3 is TGTGCCAGCTCACAGCCAGGGGCCTCTGCGGAAAAACTGTTTTTT. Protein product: CASSQPGASAEKLFF.

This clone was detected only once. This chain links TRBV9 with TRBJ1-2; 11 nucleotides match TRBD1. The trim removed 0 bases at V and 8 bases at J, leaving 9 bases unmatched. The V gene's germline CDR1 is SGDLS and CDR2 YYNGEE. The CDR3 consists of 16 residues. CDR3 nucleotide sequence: TGTGCCAGCAGCGTAGCTTTGTCGGACAGGGGGCAGGGCTACACCTTC. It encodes CASSVALSDRGQGYTF. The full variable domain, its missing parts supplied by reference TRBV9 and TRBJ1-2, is DSGVTQTPKHLITATGQRVTLRCSPRSGDLSVYWYQQSLDQGLQFLIQYYNGEERAKGNILERFSAQQFPDLHSELNLSSLELGDSALYFCASSVALSDRGQGYTFGSGTRLTVV.

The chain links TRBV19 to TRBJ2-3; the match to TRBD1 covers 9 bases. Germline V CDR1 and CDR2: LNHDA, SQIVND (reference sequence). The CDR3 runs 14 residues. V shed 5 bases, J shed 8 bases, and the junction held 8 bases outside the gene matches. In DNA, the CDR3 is TGTGCCAGTAGTGCGGGACAGGGTTCAGGTACGCAGTATTTT. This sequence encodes CASSAGQGSGTQYF.

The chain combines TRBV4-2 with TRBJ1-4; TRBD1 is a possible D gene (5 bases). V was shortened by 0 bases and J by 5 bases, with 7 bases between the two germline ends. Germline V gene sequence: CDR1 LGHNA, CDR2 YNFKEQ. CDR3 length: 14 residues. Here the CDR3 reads CASSQDRANEKLFF. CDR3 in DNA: TGTGCCAGCAGCCAAGACAGGGCAAATGAAAAACTGTTTTTT.